This TCR beta chain derives from a study of blood T cell repertoires in COVID-19. Study overall: Samples came from the United States, Italy and Spain, spanning acute and convalescent COVID-19. PBMCs, B-cell-depleted T cells, or T cells provided the cDNA or gDNA that made up the material.

The V and J ends lost 5 bases and 3 bases respectively, with 7 bases between them. This CDR3 is built from 11 residues. Germline V gene lookup returns CDR1 GTSNPN and CDR2 SVGIG (reference sequence). In the original workflow: Nucleated cell number was recorded as an estimate derived from reference gene primer amplification. The repertoire was sequenced with immunoSEQ multiplex PCR; TCRdb's copy has only in-frame clones and lacks some. That table furnishes V, J and clone size, whereas the DNA furnished D and trimming. The profile shows nearly 45,000 clones, around nine tenths of them singletons. Patients of the Seattle cohort, enrolled during active infection, were followed longitudinally.

The chain employs TRBV30 and TRBJ2-5; the D gene is possibly TRBD1 (5 bases). The sequence was obtained from a man aged 40-49 years with COVID-19, enrolled during active disease. The sequenced sample consisted of peripheral blood. The CDR3 loop reads CAWVTEETQYF. The CDR3, as DNA: TGTGCCTGGGTGACAGAAGAGACCCAGTACTTC.